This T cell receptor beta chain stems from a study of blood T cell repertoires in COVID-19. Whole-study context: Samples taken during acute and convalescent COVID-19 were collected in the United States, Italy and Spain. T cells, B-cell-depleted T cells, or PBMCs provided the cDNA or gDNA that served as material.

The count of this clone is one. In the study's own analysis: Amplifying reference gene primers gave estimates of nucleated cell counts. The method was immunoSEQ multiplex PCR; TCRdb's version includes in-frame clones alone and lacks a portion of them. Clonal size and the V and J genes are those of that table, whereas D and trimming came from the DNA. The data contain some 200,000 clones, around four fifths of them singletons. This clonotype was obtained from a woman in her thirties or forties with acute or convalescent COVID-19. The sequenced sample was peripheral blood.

CDR3: CASSPSGRGEYYGYTF. The CDR3 DNA follows: TGTGCCAGCAGCCCTTCCGGCAGGGGGGAATACTATGGCTACACCTTC. The genes are TRBV3-1 (or the pseudogene TRBV3-2) and TRBJ1-2; 7 bases match TRBD1. Losses at the gene ends were 4 bases for V and 3 bases for J; bases not matched to a gene: 11. The CDR3 loop spans 16 amino acids. Germline CDR1 LGHDT, CDR2 YNNKEL (reference sequence).